This T cell receptor (beta chain) derives from a study of cytomegalovirus exposure and HLA in healthy donors. Study-wide findings and caveats: Segments of the TCR beta V type were, in most cases, productive about 87% or about 30% of the time in an earlier analysis. Available immune exposure information covered CMV serostatus only. Associated with HLA alleles at 0.05 false discovery rate in a later analysis were 17,000 or so TCR beta sequences.

Germline CDR1 reads SGHAT; CDR2 reads FQDESV (reference sequence). Trimming pared 7 bases from V and 3 bases from J, leaving 15 bases between. The CDR3 runs to 14 residues. Both 60 Vbeta primers and 13 Jbeta primers went into the PCR. The table came from immunoSEQ multiplex PCR; TCRdb's copy has only in-frame clones and leaves some out. The table lists approximately 130,000 clones, 75% of them singletons, with 2.5% to 3.5% in the top ten. Regarding this clone: Its antigen is currently unknown.

The sample taken for sequencing was PBMCs. The V gene is TRBV11-1, the J gene TRBJ1-1, with D maybe TRBD1 (5 bases). The source of this sequence is a man aged 25-45 years in good health and CMV-seronegative. The DNA for the CDR3 is TGTGCCAGCAACAAAAAGGGGCTCTACACTGAAGCTTTCTTT. This sequence encodes CASNKKGLYTEAFF.